The 19 T cell receptor beta chains in this list originate from one sample, sequenced in a study of beta chain features in type 1 diabetes. The isolated RNA, all of it, was reverse transcribed, so expressed TCRB transcripts were what got sequenced. Sequencing was performed with immunoSEQ multiplex PCR; in TCRdb, only in-frame clones are kept and a portion is missing. The top ten hold around 0.035% of the sample, which has under 450,000 clones, roughly 14% seen once. The sequenced material came from naive CD4+ T cells from blood. The receptor set was obtained from a man aged 25-40 years in good health.

This clone was counted a few times. The chain carries TRBV11-2 and TRBJ2-1; D gene ambiguous. The germline gives CDR1 SGHAT, CDR2 FQNNGV. V shed 1 base and J shed 7 bases, with 8 bases lying between them. This CDR3 spans 13 amino acids. The CDR3 is CASSLVELNEQFF. The CDR3 DNA follows: TGTGCCAGCAGCTTAGTCGAGTTAAATGAGCAGTTCTTC.

This clone was seen a handful of times. The V call is TRBV5-1, the J call TRBJ2-2; D unresolved. The CDR3 is made up of 15 amino acids. V lost 1 base to trimming and J lost 0 bases, with 7 bases between them. The V gene's germline CDR1 is SGHRS and CDR2 YFSETQ. The CDR3 region has the DNA TGCGCCAGCAGCTTGACTGGGCCGAACACCGGGGAGCTGTTTTTT. Its translation: CASSLTGPNTGELFF. The full variable domain, with the rest looked up from reference TRBV5-1 and TRBJ2-2, is KAGVTQTPRYLIKTRGQQVTLSCSPISGHRSVSWYQQTPGQGLQFLFEYFSETQRNKGNFPGRFSGRQFSNSRSEMNVSTLELGDSALYLCASSLTGPNTGELFFGEGSRLTVL.

V and J are TRBV7-8 and TRBJ2-5, with D possibly being TRBD1 or TRBD2 (5 bases each). Germline assignment: CDR1 SGHVS and CDR2 FQNEAQ. The CDR3 is 17 residues long. The V gene lost 5 bases and the J gene lost 3 bases, with 22 bases spanning the gap. For the CDR3, the DNA is TGTGCCAGCAGCACCTGGGGACGAACTTTCGGTGAAGAGACCCAGTACTTC. Its protein is CASSTWGRTFGEETQYF. The variable domain in full, completed from reference TRBV7-8 and TRBJ2-5, reads GAGVSQSPRYKVAKRGQDVALRCDPISGHVSLFWYQQALGQGPEFLTYFQNEAQLDKSGLPSDRFFAERPEGSVSTLKIQRTQQEDSAVYLCASSTWGRTFGEETQYFGPGTRLLVL.

This clone came up a few times. V usage is TRBV6-1 and J usage is TRBJ1-5, with TRBD1 matching 9 bases. V lost 2 bases and J lost 7; bases outside the gene matches: 6. The CDR3 length is 15 residues. The V gene's germline CDR1 is MNHNS and CDR2 SASEGT. The CDR3 sequence is CASSERDRADQPQHF. CDR3 coding DNA: TGTGCCAGCAGTGAAAGGGACAGGGCAGACCAGCCCCAGCATTTT.

The V and J genes are TRBV7-2 and TRBJ1-6; D is unresolved. Germline V gene data show CDR1 as SGHTA and CDR2 as FQGNSA. Deletions cut 0 bases from V and 9 bases from J, with 12 bases between. CDR3 size: 15 residues. The CDR3 spells CASSLAVGLGSPLHF. As DNA, the CDR3 is TGTGCCAGCAGCTTAGCGGTGGGGTTAGGTTCACCCCTCCACTTT.

This clone was seen a handful of times. The rearrangement links TRBV27 to TRBJ2-7; D is uncertain. V lost 2 bases and J lost 0, with 14 bases in between. Germline CDR1 MNHEY, CDR2 SMNVEV (reference sequence). CDR3 size: 16 residues. The CDR3 DNA reads as TGTGCCAGCAGTTTAACCCCTGGGGATAGCTCCTACGAGCAGTACGTC. Translating gives CASSLTPGDSSYEQYV.

V gene TRBV9 combines with J gene TRBJ1-1; D not resolved. The V gene lost 3 bases and the J gene lost 0 bases, with 6 bases spanning the gap. This CDR3 has 13 residues. Germline V gene data show CDR1 as SGDLS and CDR2 as YYNGEE. The CDR3 sequence is CASSEGLNTEAFF. The CDR3 bases are TGTGCCAGCAGCGAAGGCCTGAACACTGAAGCTTTCTTT. Full variable domain (missing parts from reference TRBV9 and TRBJ1-1): DSGVTQTPKHLITATGQRVTLRCSPRSGDLSVYWYQQSLDQGLQFLIQYYNGEERAKGNILERFSAQQFPDLHSELNLSSLELGDSALYFCASSEGLNTEAFFGQGTRLTVV.

CDR3 DNA: TGTGCCAGTAGGGATGGACACCGCTATGGCTACACCTTC. Its protein product is CASRDGHRYGYTF. V is TRBV19 and J is TRBJ1-2; tentatively, D is TRBD1 (5 bases). Trimming pared 6 bases from V and 4 bases from J, leaving 12 bases between. This CDR3 comprises 13 residues. Germline V gives CDR1 LNHDA, CDR2 SQIVND (reference sequence).

The chain couples TRBV13 to TRBJ1-1; D is uncertain. The CDR3 runs 15 residues. The V end was cut by 4 bases, the J end by 11 bases, with 23 bases between. From germline, CDR1 is PRHDT and CDR2 FYEKMQ (reference sequence). Here the CDR3 reads CASSYRPDGYRIAFF. The CDR3, as DNA: TGTGCCAGCAGCTACCGGCCGGACGGGTATAGAATCGCTTTCTTT.

In its sample, this clone was seen once. The V and J genes are TRBV5-1 and TRBJ1-1; tentatively, D is TRBD1 (5 bases). Trimming took off 4 bases at V and 0 bases at J, with 22 bases between the two ends. The CDR3 covers 18 residues. Germline lookup yields CDR1 SGHRS and CDR2 YFSETQ. CDR3 region: CASSPVPSGRAMNTEAFF. The CDR3 DNA reads TGCGCCAGCAGCCCGGTTCCGTCCGGCAGGGCCATGAACACTGAAGCTTTCTTT.

A few counts support this clone. The chain carries TRBV7-8 and TRBJ2-2; D may be TRBD1 (6 bases). Trimming cost V 0 bases and J 4 bases, with 18 bases left between them. The CDR3 runs 18 residues. Germline loops: CDR1 SGHVS, CDR2 FQNEAQ. CDR3 region: CASSLAGRGKRSTGELFF. The CDR3 nucleotides read TGTGCCAGCAGCTTAGCTGGCAGGGGCAAGCGGAGCACCGGGGAGCTGTTTTTT.

The rearrangement joins TRBV7-2 to TRBJ2-5, with 7 bases that match TRBD2. V shed 5 bases and J 2 bases; nucleotides not matched to a gene: 11. Germline CDR1 and CDR2: SGHTA and FQGNSA. There are 16 residues in the CDR3. CDR3 protein: CASSLPRLAPQETQYF. CDR3 nucleotide sequence: TGTGCCAGCAGCCTTCCGCGACTAGCCCCACAAGAGACCCAGTACTTC. The entire variable domain, with the rest obtained from reference TRBV7-2 and TRBJ2-5, is as follows: GAGVSQSPSNKVTEKGKDVELRCDPISGHTALYWYRQSLGQGLEFLIYFQGNSAPDKSGLPSDRFSAERTGGSVSTLTIQRTQQEDSAVYLCASSLPRLAPQETQYFGPGTRLLVL.

This clone turned up a few times. The chain's CDR3 is CAYNGVAFF. CDR3 sequence (DNA): TGTGCCTACAATGGGGTAGCTTTCTTT. The rearrangement links TRBV30 to TRBJ1-1; D call uncertain. Trimming stripped 7 bases from V and 10 bases from J, with 10 bases between. This CDR3 has 9 amino acids. Germline loops: CDR1 GTSNPN, CDR2 SVGIG (reference sequence).

This clone has only a few counts. J is TRBJ2-1 and V is TRBV7-3; D not resolved. The length of the CDR3 is 13 residues. The germline CDR1 and CDR2 sequences are SGHTA and FQGTGA. Trimming took off 3 bases at V and 7 bases at J, with 10 bases between the two ends. The CDR3 region is CASSFPPGNEQFF. The CDR3 DNA reads as TGTGCCAGCAGCTTCCCCCCCGGGAATGAGCAGTTCTTC. Full variable domain (rest looked up from reference TRBV7-3 and TRBJ2-1): GAGVSQTPSNKVTEKGKYVELRCDPISGHTALYWYRQSLGQGPEFLIYFQGTGAADDSGLPNDRFFAVRPEGSVSTLKIQRTERGDSAVYLCASSFPPGNEQFFGPGTRLTVL.

This rearrangement joins TRBV4-3 to TRBJ2-2; D might be TRBD1 or TRBD2, each matching 5 bases. There are 14 residues in the CDR3. CDR1 is LGHNA and CDR2 is YSLEER in the germline V gene. The V end was cut by 0 bases, the J end by 7 bases, with 9 bases between. CDR3 DNA: TGCGCCAGCAGCCAAGACCCTGGGGGCGGGGAGCTGTTTTTT. It encodes CASSQDPGGGELFF.

Turning to this clone: The junction departs from the called germline gene at one end, perhaps through a read error. V gene TRBV7-9 combines with J gene TRBJ2-1; 11 nucleotides agree with TRBD2. CDR3 length: 15 amino acids. Germline V CDR1 and CDR2: SEHNR, FQNEAQ (reference sequence). The CDR3 is CASSIAGGSYNEQFF. CDR3 DNA: TGTGCCAGCAGCATAGCGGGAGGGTCCTACAATGAGCAGTTCTTC.

The sample holds a few counts of this clone. The CDR3, as DNA: TGTGCCAGCAGCCTGGAACGGGTCTCGAGGTCCTACAATGAGCAGTTCTTC. Translation: CASSLERVSRSYNEQFF. This chain joins TRBV7-3 and TRBJ2-1; D is undetermined. Germline V CDR1 and CDR2: SGHTA, FQGTGA. V was trimmed by 5 bases and J by 1 base, leaving 18 bases between them. The CDR3 is 17 amino acids. Full variable domain (remainder filled in from reference TRBV7-3 and TRBJ2-1): GAGVSQTPSNKVTEKGKYVELRCDPISGHTALYWYRQSLGQGPEFLIYFQGTGAADDSGLPNDRFFAVRPEGSVSTLKIQRTERGDSAVYLCASSLERVSRSYNEQFFGPGTRLTVL.

Only a few counts were recorded for this clone. The gene calls are TRBV2 and TRBJ1-2, with D maybe TRBD1 (6 bases). Deletions cut 11 bases from V and 2 bases from J, with 18 bases between. The CDR3 covers 14 residues. The germline V gene has CDR1 SNHLY and CDR2 FYNNEI. The CDR3 is CAGNQGLGNYGYTF. CDR3 sequence (DNA): TGTGCCGGAAACCAGGGGTTGGGCAACTATGGCTACACCTTC.

This clone was counted a few times. This chain links TRBV10-2 with TRBJ2-7, with D unclear. The CDR3 extends over 13 amino acids. Trimming removed 6 bases at V and 3 bases at J, with 12 bases between. Per germline, CDR1 WSHSY and CDR2 SAAADI. CDR3 region: CASSNTAIYEQYV. As DNA, the CDR3 is TGCGCCAGCAGCAACACAGCAATCTACGAGCAGTACGTC.